This is a list of T cell receptor beta chains from one sample in a study of OX40 agonist ivuxolimab in advanced cancers. Sequencing used immunoSEQ multiplex PCR; TCRdb keeps in-frame clones, though not all of them. The sample contains almost 80,000 clones, roughly 91% of which appear only once. This sample comprised CD4+ or CD8+ T cells sorted from blood, obtained in a trial of the OX40 agonist ivuxolimab. Receptor source: an adult with an advanced solid tumor such as melanoma, head and neck, liver or kidney cancer. CDR3s include the opening cysteine and the closing phenylalanine or tryptophan. D genes are given only for firm matches. The size entry is marked missing in some rows and otherwise reads once, few, many or a size class.

>-|TRBJ1-1|12|TRBV6-6|-
CASQQGNTEAFF
TGTGCCAGTCAACAGGGGAACACTGAAGCTTTCTTT
>few|TRBJ1-1|16|TRBV28|-
CASSYQLGGAVTEAFF
TGTGCCAGCAGCTACCAGTTGGGGGGGGCTGTCACTGAAGCTTTCTTT
>-|TRBJ2-7|16|TRBV7-8|TRBD1
CASSLGGQANSYEQYF
TGTGCCAGCAGCTTAGGAGGACAGGCAAACTCCTACGAGCAGTACTTC
>-|TRBJ2-5|14|TRBV6-6|TRBD1
CASSRQGARETQYF
TGTGCCAGCAGTAGACAGGGGGCGAGGGAGACCCAGTACTTC
>once|TRBJ2-5|14|TRBV7-2|-
CASSSGTLKETQYF
TGTGCCAGCAGCTCCGGGACACTTAAAGAGACCCAGTACTTC
>-|TRBJ1-2|15|TRBV19|-
CASSQTGANNYGYTF
TGTGCCAGTAGCCAGACGGGGGCCAACAACTATGGCTACACCTTC
>-|TRBJ1-1|14|TRBV11-1|-
CASSLAGAATEAFF
TGTGCCAGCAGCTTAGCTGGGGCGGCCACTGAAGCTTTCTTT
>-|TRBJ2-7|16|TRBV6-5|TRBD1
CASSYAIGQVGYEQYF
TGTGCCAGCAGTTACGCGATAGGACAGGTTGGCTACGAGCAGTACTTC
>-|TRBJ2-7|14|TRBV7-9|TRBD1
CASSHYQGADEQYF
TGTGCCAGCAGCCACTATCAGGGGGCGGACGAGCAGTACTTC
>-|TRBJ1-2|14|TRBV5-1|TRBD1
CASSLGEGADGYTF
TGCGCCAGCAGCTTGGGGGAGGGGGCAGATGGCTACACCTTC
>-|TRBJ2-5|13|TRBV5-1|-
CASSISAGETQYF
TGCGCCAGCAGCATTTCTGCAGGGGAGACCCAGTACTTC
>-|TRBJ1-6|13|TRBV4-3|-
CASGGSPRSPLHF
TGCGCCAGCGGAGGGTCACCTAGGTCACCCCTCCACTTT
>few|TRBJ2-1|16|TRBV19|TRBD2
CASSRRLAGENNEQFF
TGTGCCAGTAGTAGACGACTAGCGGGAGAAAACAATGAGCAGTTCTTC
>-|TRBJ2-1|10|TRBV20-1|-
CSASRTEQFF
TGCAGTGCTAGTAGGACTGAGCAGTTCTTC
>-|TRBJ2-1|13|TRBV10-3|TRBD1
CAISESGATGLFF
TGTGCCATCAGTGAGTCGGGAGCGACAGGGCTTTTCTTC
>-|TRBJ1-2|13|TRBV5-1|-
CASSLQGQVGYTF
TGCGCCAGCAGCTTGCAGGGCCAGGTTGGCTACACCTTC
>-|TRBJ1-1|14|TRBV6-1|-
CASEGRIMNTEAFF
TGTGCCAGCGAAGGTAGGATAATGAACACTGAAGCTTTCTTT
>-|TRBJ2-2|13|TRBV5-6|-
CASSLLDAGELFF
TGTGCCAGCAGCTTGTTGGATGCCGGGGAGCTGTTTTTT
>-|TRBJ2-7|15|TRBV7-8|-
CASSSPRGNSYEQYF
TGTGCCAGCAGCAGTCCCCGGGGGAACTCCTACGAGCAGTACTTC
>-|TRBJ2-7|14|TRBV6-5|TRBD2
CASSKLAGEGEQYF
TGTGCCAGCAGTAAACTAGCGGGAGAGGGCGAGCAGTACTTC
>-|TRBJ1-1|16|TRBV7-9|-
CASSEDRWGVNTEAFF
TGTGCCAGCAGCGAAGACAGGTGGGGCGTGAACACTGAAGCTTTCTTT
>-|TRBJ2-2|15|TRBV5-1|-
CASSLSQGGTGELFF
TGCGCCAGCAGCTTGTCGCAGGGTGGGACCGGGGAGCTGTTTTTT
>-|TRBJ1-1|15|TRBV19|-
CASRSGARGNTEAFF
TGTGCCAGTAGATCGGGAGCCAGGGGGAACACTGAAGCTTTCTTT
>-|TRBJ1-2|13|TRBV6-5|-
CASSSNRAYGYTF
TGTGCCAGCAGCTCCAACAGGGCCTATGGCTACACCTTC
>once|TRBJ1-2|14|TRBV19|-
CASSIVTTNHGYTF
TGTGCCAGTAGTATAGTCACCACAAACCATGGCTACACCTTC
>-|TRBJ2-6|18|TRBV7-9|-
CASSASQGLVSGANVLTF
TGTGCCAGCAGCGCCTCACAGGGCCTAGTGTCTGGGGCCAACGTCCTGACTTTC
>-|TRBJ2-7|15|TRBV9|-
CASSPFGDSSYEQYF
TGTGCCAGCAGCCCCTTCGGGGACTCCTCCTACGAGCAGTACTTC
>-|TRBJ1-1|13|TRBV7-9|-
CASSLLGDTEAFF
TGTGCCAGCAGCTTATTAGGGGACACTGAAGCTTTCTTT
>-|TRBJ2-1|16|TRBV7-9|TRBD2
CASSLVAGGVSNEQFF
TGTGCCAGCAGCTTAGTAGCGGGAGGGGTCTCCAATGAGCAGTTCTTC
>-|TRBJ2-3|14|TRBV19|-
CASSIGPVQDTQYF
TGTGCCAGTAGTATTGGGCCAGTACAAGATACGCAGTATTTT
>-|TRBJ2-3|16|TRBV6-4|-
CASSDSWETGTDTQYF
TGTGCCAGCAGTGACTCGTGGGAGACCGGCACAGATACGCAGTATTTT
>-|TRBJ1-2|13|TRBV6-6|-
CASSYSNGYGYTF
TGTGCCAGCAGTTACTCGAACGGCTATGGCTACACCTTC
>-|TRBJ2-1|14|TRBV11-2|-
CASSFYIQNNEQFF
TGTGCCAGCAGCTTCTACATTCAAAACAATGAGCAGTTCTTC
>-|TRBJ1-5|15|TRBV28|TRBD1
CASSFRDRRNQPQHF
TGTGCCAGCAGTTTTCGGGACAGAAGAAATCAGCCCCAGCATTTT
>-|TRBJ2-1|19|TRBV10-2|TRBD2
CASSEGGPGLAGAYNEQFF
TGCGCCAGCAGTGAAGGCGGACCGGGACTAGCGGGGGCTTACAATGAGCAGTTCTTC
>-|TRBJ1-2|16|TRBV7-9|-
CASSLGTGSLNYGYTF
TGTGCCAGCAGCTTAGGAACAGGTTCCCTCAACTATGGCTACACCTTC
>few|TRBJ1-2|16|TRBV6-1|-
CASSETSGGTNYGYTF
TGTGCCAGCAGTGAAACCTCCGGAGGGACTAACTATGGCTACACCTTC
>once|TRBJ2-5|13|TRBV19|-
CASNSGQGETQYF
TGTGCCAGTAATAGTGGCCAAGGGGAGACCCAGTACTTC
>-|TRBJ2-5|13|TRBV5-1|TRBD2
CASSLGLGETQYF
TGCGCCAGCAGCCTGGGACTAGGGGAGACCCAGTACTTC
>-|TRBJ2-3|18|TRBV4-1|TRBD1
CASSRTDRTGGSTDTQYF
TGCGCCAGCAGCCGAACAGATCGCACAGGGGGCAGCACAGATACGCAGTATTTT
>-|TRBJ2-2|15|TRBV4-2|-
CASSQEPPPTGELFF
TGTGCCAGCAGCCAAGAACCCCCTCCCACCGGGGAGCTGTTTTTT
>-|TRBJ2-1|15|TRBV5-1|TRBD2
CASSPVAGYYNEQFF
TGCGCCAGCAGCCCAGTAGCGGGTTACTACAATGAGCAGTTCTTC